The 13 T cell receptor beta chains reported below all come from one sample, sequenced in a study of cytomegalovirus exposure and HLA in healthy donors. Primers: 60 Vbeta forward and 13 Jbeta reverse. TCRdb's table, derived via immunoSEQ multiplex PCR, lists solely in-frame clones and lacks some. The sample comprises roughly 250,000 clones, almost 85% of which are singletons, and approximately 2% rests with the top ten. The sample consisted of PBMCs. The receptors stem from a woman in her forties in good health and CMV-seropositive.

The CDR3 here is CASSPSGTANYGYTF. CDR3 nucleotide sequence: TGCGCCAGCAGCCCATCCGGGACAGCCAACTATGGCTACACCTTC. This rearrangement joins TRBV5-1 to TRBJ1-2; 7 bases are a match to TRBD1. The CDR3 extends over 15 amino acids. V shed 4 bases, J shed 2 bases, and the junction held 8 bases outside the gene matches. Germline lookup yields CDR1 SGHRS and CDR2 YFSETQ.

The rearrangement uses TRBV29-1 and TRBJ2-1; TRBD1 aligns across 7 bases. V lost 6 bases to trimming and J lost 1 base; unmatched junction nucleotides: 3. CDR1 and CDR2 from the germline V gene are SQVTM and ANQGSEA. The CDR3 is 13 amino acids. The CDR3 protein is CSVRGRSYNEQFF. CDR3 nucleotides: TGCAGCGTGAGGGGGCGGTCCTACAATGAGCAGTTCTTC.

The V call is TRBV19, the J call TRBJ2-1; 10 bases match TRBD2. The CDR3 totals 15 residues. Trimming took 3 bases from V and 6 from J; bases not matched to a gene: 5. The germline V gene encodes CDR1 LNHDA and CDR2 SQIVND (reference sequence). The CDR3 bases are TGTGCCAGTAGTATCGGGAGCGGGAGGGCCAATGAGCAGTTCTTC. This sequence encodes CASSIGSGRANEQFF.

The V call is TRBV7-2, the J call TRBJ1-5, with 7 bases that match TRBD1. The CDR3 totals 17 residues. Germline trimming cut 1 base from V and 2 bases from J; bases unmatched to any gene: 8. CDR1 is SGHTA, CDR2 FQGNSA, per germline. The CDR3 loop reads CASSLGPQGKGNQPQHF. In DNA form, the CDR3 reads TGTGCCAGCAGCTTAGGCCCACAGGGGAAGGGCAATCAGCCCCAGCATTTT.

This clone was detected only once. The chain couples TRBV9 to TRBJ2-1; D possibly corresponds to TRBD2 (6 bases). CDR1 SGDLS and CDR2 YYNGEE come from the germline V gene. V was shortened by 0 bases and J by 5 bases, with 9 bases between the two germline ends. The CDR3 covers 14 residues. The CDR3 is CASSVGTGDNEQFF. The DNA for the CDR3 is TGTGCCAGCAGCGTAGGGACGGGAGACAATGAGCAGTTCTTC.

The chain recombines TRBV4-3 with TRBJ2-3; 10 bases are shared with TRBD2. The CDR3 length is 15 residues. V lost 2 bases and J lost 4; bases outside the gene matches: 3. In germline, CDR1 is LGHNA, CDR2 YSLEER. CDR3 in DNA: TGCGCCAGCAGCCAAAGCGGGAGGGTCCCAGATACGCAGTATTTT. It encodes CASSQSGRVPDTQYF.

The J gene is TRBJ2-4, the V gene TRBV28, with D maybe TRBD2 (6 bases). The CDR3 covers 15 residues. Looked up from germline, CDR1 is MDHEN and CDR2 is SYDVKM. Trimming removed 5 bases at V and 1 base at J, with 12 bases between. The CDR3 loop reads CASSPEGRAKNIQYF. The CDR3 DNA is TGTGCCAGCAGTCCCGAGGGGAGGGCCAAAAACATTCAGTACTTC.

The V call is TRBV27, the J call TRBJ1-5, with D possibly matching TRBD1 (5 bases). Per the germline V gene, CDR1 is MNHEY and CDR2 is SMNVEV (reference sequence). Trimming stripped 5 bases from V and 6 bases from J, with 11 bases between. This CDR3 comprises 13 residues. Here the CDR3 DNA reads TGTGCCAGCAGTACATGGAGGGGTCAGCCCCAGCATTTT. Translation gives CASSTWRGQPQHF.

The chain recombines TRBV4-2 with TRBJ2-7; no clear D. The germline CDR1 and CDR2 sequences are LGHNA and YNFKEQ. The CDR3 contains 13 residues. V lost 0 bases to trimming and J lost 5 bases, with 8 bases between them. As DNA, the CDR3 is TGTGCCAGCAGCCAAGATCGCCGGGACGAGCAGTACTTC. This sequence encodes CASSQDRRDEQYF.

This rearrangement joins TRBV28 to TRBJ1-2, with 9 bases lining up with TRBD1. CDR1 MDHEN and CDR2 SYDVKM come from the germline V gene. Trimming cost V 4 bases and J 4 bases; bases outside gene matches: 4. The CDR3 loop spans 14 amino acids. The chain's CDR3 is CASSYEGQGYGYTF. The CDR3 DNA reads as TGTGCCAGCAGTTATGAGGGACAGGGCTATGGCTACACCTTC.

The V call is TRBV20-1, the J call TRBJ2-5; D is uncertain. Germline lookup yields CDR1 DFQATT and CDR2 SNEGSKA (reference sequence). The CDR3 consists of 11 residues. The V gene lost 3 bases and the J gene lost 9 bases, with 11 bases spanning the gap. The CDR3 spells CSASGGEAQYF. Written as DNA, the CDR3 is TGCAGTGCTAGCGGCGGCGAGGCCCAGTACTTC.

This clone appeared once. This chain uses TRBV5-6 with TRBJ2-7; 12 nucleotides line up with TRBD1. The CDR3 loop spans 16 amino acids. J lost 5 bases, V lost 2 bases, and 8 bases had no gene match. The germline CDR1 and CDR2 sequences are SGHDT and YYEEEE. CDR3 sequence: CASSFRSGTGGNEQYF. The CDR3 DNA sequence: TGTGCCAGCAGCTTCCGATCCGGGACAGGGGGCAACGAGCAGTACTTC.

The chain uses TRBV5-4 and TRBJ2-2, with TRBD2 matching 8 bases. Trimming removed 4 bases from V and 1 base from J; junction bases left unmatched: 12. Germline loops: CDR1 SGHNT, CDR2 YYREEE (reference sequence). The CDR3 consists of 18 residues. The CDR3 DNA follows: TGTGCCAGCAGCGGGGGGCGGATGGCGGGAGGGAACACCGGGGAGCTGTTTTTT. This encodes CASSGGRMAGGNTGELFF.